This T cell receptor (beta chain) was sequenced in a study of CD8+CD57+ T cells in acquired aplastic anemia. Patients who underwent sequencing had shown CD8+CD57+ cell expansion by flow cytometry. A severe acquired aplastic anemia diagnosis applied to all patients. Patients were untreated when blood was sampled. Genomic DNA templated the TCR beta VDJ and CDR3 profiling. TCRdb analysed the reads with MiXCR anew, one entry per CDR3 protein. The table has hundreds of thousands of distinct CDR3 sequences, about a third seen once; the top ten hold nearly 0.85%. The CDR3 totals 16 residues. The V gene's germline CDR1 is LNHNV and CDR2 YYDKDF (reference sequence). V trimming: 1 base; J trimming: 7 bases; junction bases outside the gene matches: 8. General study results and limits: Patients versus controls showed no significant CD8+ Simpson's diversity difference. Researchers report that 25 to 35 CD8+ CDR3 sequences appeared in both patients and controls.

This clonotype was seen just once. Its antigen is as yet unknown. V is TRBV15 and J is TRBJ1-5; 9 bases are shared with TRBD1. Sequenced input: sorted CD4+, CD8+, or CD8+CD57+ T cells (not recorded which) from PBMCs. The receptor's source is a human donor with aplastic anemia. The CDR3 loop is CATSRGRTGAGQPQHF. The CDR3 nucleotides read TGTGCCACCAGCAGAGGAAGGACAGGGGCAGGCCAGCCCCAGCATTTT.